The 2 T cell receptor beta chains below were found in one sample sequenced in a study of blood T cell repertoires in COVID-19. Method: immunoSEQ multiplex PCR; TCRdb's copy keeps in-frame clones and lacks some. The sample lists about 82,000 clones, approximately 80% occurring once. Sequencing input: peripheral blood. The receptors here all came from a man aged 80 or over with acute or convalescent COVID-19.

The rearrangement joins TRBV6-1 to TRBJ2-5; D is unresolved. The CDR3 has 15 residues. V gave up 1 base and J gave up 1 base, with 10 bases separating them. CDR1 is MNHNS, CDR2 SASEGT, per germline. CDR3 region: CASSEGWAGQETQYF. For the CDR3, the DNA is TGTGCCAGCAGTGAAGGTTGGGCCGGCCAAGAGACCCAGTACTTC.

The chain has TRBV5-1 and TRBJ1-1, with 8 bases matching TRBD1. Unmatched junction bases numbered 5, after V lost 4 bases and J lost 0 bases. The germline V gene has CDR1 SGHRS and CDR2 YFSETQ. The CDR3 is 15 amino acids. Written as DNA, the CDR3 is TGCGCCAGCAGCCCAGGGGGCCTGGTGAACACTGAAGCTTTCTTT. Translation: CASSPGGLVNTEAFF.